This TCR beta chain was profiled in a study of blood T cell repertoires in COVID-19. For the study at large: Sites across the United States, Italy and Spain contributed samples from acute and convalescent COVID-19. PBMCs, B-cell-depleted T cells, or T cells were the source of the cDNA or gDNA that made up the material.

V lost 6 bases to trimming and J lost 4 bases, with 16 bases between them. Germline V gene data show CDR1 as MNHEY and CDR2 as SVGAGI. The CDR3 has 15 residues. In the original workflow: How many nucleated cells were present was estimated from reference gene primer amplification. The assay was immunoSEQ multiplex PCR, and TCRdb's table has in-frame clones only and misses some. From that table come the V and J calls and clone size; the DNA was used to work out D and trimming. Among roughly 120,000 clones listed, roughly 90% were seen once. Specimen: peripheral blood. This receptor was identified in a man aged 45-60 years with active COVID-19. The rearrangement joins TRBV6-5 to TRBJ1-3; no reliable D call. The CDR3 loop reads CASSARAGAGNTIYF. The CDR3 DNA reads as TGTGCCAGCAGCGCGAGGGCAGGCGCGGGAAACACCATATATTTT.